The sample holds a few counts of the clone carrying this T cell receptor beta chain. The data were taken from a study of blood T cell repertoires in COVID-19. Study summary: Material from acute and convalescent COVID-19 was sourced from the United States, Italy and Spain.

The CDR3 loop spans 13 amino acids. Trimming removed 4 bases from V and 0 bases from J, with 6 bases in between. This table comes from immunoSEQ multiplex PCR, and its TCRdb copy is limited to in-frame clones, with some not included. The sample has more than 65,000 clones, approximately 80% seen once. The material sequenced was peripheral blood. The receptor's source is a man between 60 and 75 years old with active or convalescent COVID-19. The genes are TRBV12-3 or TRBV12-4 and TRBJ1-2; possibly TRBD1 for D (5 bases). The CDR3 nucleotides are TGTGCCAGCAGTTCGGACACTAACTATGGCTACACCTTC. Translated, it gives CASSSDTNYGYTF.